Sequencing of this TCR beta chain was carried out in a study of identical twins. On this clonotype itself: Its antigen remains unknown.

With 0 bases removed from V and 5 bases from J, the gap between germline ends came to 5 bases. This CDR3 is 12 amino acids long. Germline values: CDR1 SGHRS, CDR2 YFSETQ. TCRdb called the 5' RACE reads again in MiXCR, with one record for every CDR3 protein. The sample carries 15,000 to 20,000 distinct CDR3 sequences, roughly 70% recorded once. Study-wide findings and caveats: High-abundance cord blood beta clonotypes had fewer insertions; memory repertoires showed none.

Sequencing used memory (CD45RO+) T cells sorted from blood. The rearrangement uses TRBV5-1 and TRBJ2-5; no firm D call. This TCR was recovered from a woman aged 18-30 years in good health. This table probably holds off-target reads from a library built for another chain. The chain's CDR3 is CASSLEWETQYF. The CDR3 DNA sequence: TGCGCCAGCAGCTTGGAATGGGAGACCCAGTACTTC.